This T cell receptor beta chain appears in the sequencing data of a study of blood T cell repertoires in COVID-19. About the research overall: COVID-19 samples, acute and convalescent, were from the United States, Italy and Spain. The analysed material was cDNA or gDNA that came from T cells, B-cell-depleted T cells, or PBMCs.

This clone was seen a single time. Original handling: Quantification of nucleated cells was approximated via reference gene primer amplification. Only in-frame clones appear in the TCRdb table, and some are missing; sequencing was by immunoSEQ multiplex PCR. The DNA gave D and trimming, while V, J and clone size come from that table. Seen here are some 80,000 clones, 60% to 80% observed once, and the top ten hold 8.5% to 10%. Germline V gene data show CDR1 as SGHTA and CDR2 as FQGTGA. The length of the CDR3 is 13 residues. V was clipped by 5 bases and J by 10 bases; unmatched bases: 6. This chain joins TRBV7-3 and TRBJ2-5, with TRBD2 identical over 11 bases. The TCR sequence derives from a human donor in a cohort sampled during active COVID-19. Sample: peripheral blood. The CDR3 region has the DNA TGTGCCAGCAGCCAGACTAGCGGGGCCGTCCAGTACTTC. It encodes CASSQTSGAVQYF.